This T cell receptor beta chain was sequenced in a study of T cells in Graves' hyperthyroidism and ophthalmopathy. V lost 7 bases and J lost 5, with 11 bases in between. The length of the CDR3 is 12 residues. Germline V gene lookup returns CDR1 ENHRY and CDR2 SYGVKD. TCR beta CDR3 sequences were amplified from RNA transcripts. TCR CDR3 regions were first amplified by RT-PCR with HTBI primers. TCRdb itself ran the multiplex PCR reads through MiXCR, one entry per CDR3 protein. This table has around 520,000 distinct CDR3 sequences, approximately 25% appearing once. Only a few counts were recorded for this clonotype.

This clonotype originated in a woman in her thirties with Graves' ophthalmopathy. The specimen was blood. The chain recombines TRBV10-3 with TRBJ1-1, with a possible D match to TRBD1 (6 bases). In DNA, the CDR3 is TGTGCCATCAAGGGGGTGGAGACTGAAGCTTTCTTT. Protein product: CAIKGVETEAFF.